Below, 5 T cell receptor beta chains from the same sample are listed, as sequenced in a study of monozygotic twins with inflammatory bowel disease. TCRdb re-called the 5' RACE reads; every CDR3 protein appears as one record, without DNA. Its listing shows approximately 390,000 distinct CDR3 sequences. The sample comprised blood. These receptors were taken from a human donor with ulcerative colitis or Crohn's disease, or a healthy co-twin of an affected twin (not recorded which).

The genes are TRBV4-3 and TRBJ2-1; TCRdb gives TRBD1 as the D gene, but with no DNA this cannot be confirmed. The CDR3 is made up of 14 amino acids. The germline V gene has CDR1 LGHNA and CDR2 YSLEER. CDR3 in amino acids: CASSQVRWGNEQFF.

This chain uses TRBV4-3 with TRBJ2-2. The germline V gene has CDR1 LGHNA and CDR2 YSLEER. The length of the CDR3 is 13 residues. The CDR3: CASSQDSTGELFF.

The chain has TRBV18 and TRBJ2-1. Germline V gives CDR1 KGHSH, CDR2 LQKENI. This CDR3 region has 15 residues. The chain's CDR3 is CASSLSRHGLNEQFF.

The rearrangement links TRBV7-9 to TRBJ1-2. Germline-derived CDR1 and CDR2 are SEHNR and FQNEAQ (reference sequence). CDR3 size: 13 residues. The CDR3 region is CASSLGAGRGYTF.

The J gene is TRBJ1-2, the V gene TRBV20-1; TCRdb selects TRBD1, and the lack of DNA leaves this call unchecked. Germline lookup yields CDR1 DFQATT and CDR2 SNEGSKA (reference sequence). This CDR3 spans 14 amino acids. The CDR3 spells CSARGEGDRGRYTF.